Listed here is a single TCR beta chain. Its antigen is still unknown. The data are from a study of cytomegalovirus exposure and HLA in healthy donors. CDR1 is SNHLY, CDR2 FYNNEI, per germline. V was shortened by 4 bases and J by 7 bases, with 11 bases between the two germline ends. This CDR3 has 14 amino acids. 60 Vbeta and 13 Jbeta primers were used in PCR. Assay used: immunoSEQ multiplex PCR; TCRdb lists only in-frame clones, some missing. Found here are some 190,000 clones, 70% to 80% of them singletons; the top ten hold 1.5% to 2%. Findings and limits, study-wide: The authors later found most CMV-associated TCR beta chains appeared HLA-restricted.

The chain employs TRBV2 and TRBJ1-6; the D is unclear. This TCR was recovered from a man aged 18 to 35 in good health and CMV-seronegative. The sample was PBMCs. CDR3 in amino acids: CASSGGQLNSPLHF. CDR3 coding DNA: TGTGCCAGCAGTGGCGGGCAGTTAAATTCACCCCTCCACTTT.